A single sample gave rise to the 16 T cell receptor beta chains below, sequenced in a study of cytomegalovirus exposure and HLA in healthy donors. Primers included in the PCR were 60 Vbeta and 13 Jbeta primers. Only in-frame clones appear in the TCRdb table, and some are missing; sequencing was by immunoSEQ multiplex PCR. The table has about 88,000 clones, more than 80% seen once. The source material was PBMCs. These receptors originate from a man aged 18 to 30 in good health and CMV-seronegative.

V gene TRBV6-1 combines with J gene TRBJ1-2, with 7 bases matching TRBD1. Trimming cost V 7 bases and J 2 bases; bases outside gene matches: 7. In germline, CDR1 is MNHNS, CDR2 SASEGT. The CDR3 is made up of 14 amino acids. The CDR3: CASTPGGLNYGYTF. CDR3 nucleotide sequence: TGTGCCAGCACACCAGGGGGATTAAACTATGGCTACACCTTC.

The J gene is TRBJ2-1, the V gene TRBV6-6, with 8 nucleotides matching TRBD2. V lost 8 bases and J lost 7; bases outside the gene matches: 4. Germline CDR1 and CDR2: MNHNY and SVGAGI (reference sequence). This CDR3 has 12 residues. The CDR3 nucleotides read TGTGCCAGCGGACTAGCTGGTAATGAGCAGTTCTTC. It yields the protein CASGLAGNEQFF.

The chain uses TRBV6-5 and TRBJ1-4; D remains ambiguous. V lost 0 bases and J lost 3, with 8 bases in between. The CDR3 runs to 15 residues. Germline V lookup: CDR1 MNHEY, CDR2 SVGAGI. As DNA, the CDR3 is TGTGCCAGCAGTTACTCGGGAGTGGCTAATGAAAAACTGTTTTTT. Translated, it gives CASSYSGVANEKLFF.

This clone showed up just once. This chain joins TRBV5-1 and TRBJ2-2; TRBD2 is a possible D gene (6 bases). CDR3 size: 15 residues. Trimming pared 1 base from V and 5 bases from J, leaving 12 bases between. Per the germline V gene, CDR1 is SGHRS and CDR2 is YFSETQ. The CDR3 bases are TGCGCCAGCAGCTTGACGACGGGAGAGACCGGGGAGCTGTTTTTT. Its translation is CASSLTTGETGELFF.

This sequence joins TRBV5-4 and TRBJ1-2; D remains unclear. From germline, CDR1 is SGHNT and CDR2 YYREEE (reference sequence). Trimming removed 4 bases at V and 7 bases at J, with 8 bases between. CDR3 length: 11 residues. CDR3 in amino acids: CASSAAGGYTF. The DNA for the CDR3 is TGTGCCAGCAGCGCGGCCGGTGGCTACACCTTC.

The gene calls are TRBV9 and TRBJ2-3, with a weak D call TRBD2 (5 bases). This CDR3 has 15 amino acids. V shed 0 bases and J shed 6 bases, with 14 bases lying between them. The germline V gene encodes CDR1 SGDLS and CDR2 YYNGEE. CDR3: CASSVALALKDTQYF. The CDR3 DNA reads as TGTGCCAGCAGCGTAGCTCTAGCTCTTAAGGATACGCAGTATTTT. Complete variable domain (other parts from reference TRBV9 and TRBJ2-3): DSGVTQTPKHLITATGQRVTLRCSPRSGDLSVYWYQQSLDQGLQFLIQYYNGEERAKGNILERFSAQQFPDLHSELNLSSLELGDSALYFCASSVALALKDTQYFGPGTRLTVL.

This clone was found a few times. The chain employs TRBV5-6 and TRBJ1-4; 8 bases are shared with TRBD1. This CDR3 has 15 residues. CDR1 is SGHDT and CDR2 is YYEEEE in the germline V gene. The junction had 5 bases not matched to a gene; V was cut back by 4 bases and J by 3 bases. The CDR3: CASSGWDRPNEKLFF. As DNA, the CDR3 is TGTGCCAGCAGCGGATGGGACAGGCCTAATGAAAAACTGTTTTTT.

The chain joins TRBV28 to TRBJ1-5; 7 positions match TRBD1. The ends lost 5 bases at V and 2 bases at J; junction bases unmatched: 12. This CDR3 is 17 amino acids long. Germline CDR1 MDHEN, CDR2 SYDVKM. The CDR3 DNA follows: TGTGCCAGCAGTACCACGACAGGGCTAGGCGGCAATCAGCCCCAGCATTTT. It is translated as CASSTTTGLGGNQPQHF.

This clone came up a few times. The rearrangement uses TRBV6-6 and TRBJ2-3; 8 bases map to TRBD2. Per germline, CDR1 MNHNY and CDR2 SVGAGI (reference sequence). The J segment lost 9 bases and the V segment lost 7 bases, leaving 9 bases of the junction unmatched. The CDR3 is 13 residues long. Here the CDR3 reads CASTRTGGGTQYF. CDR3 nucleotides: TGTGCCAGCACCCGGACGGGGGGGGGCACGCAGTATTTT.

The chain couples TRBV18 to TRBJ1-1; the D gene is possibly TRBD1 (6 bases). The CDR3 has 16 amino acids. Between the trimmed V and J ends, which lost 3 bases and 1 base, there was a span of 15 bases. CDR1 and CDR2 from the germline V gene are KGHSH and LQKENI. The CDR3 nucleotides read TGTGCCAGCTCACCTTCAGGGGCGGTCACGAACACTGAAGCTTTCTTT. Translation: CASSPSGAVTNTEAFF.

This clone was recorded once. CDR3 in DNA: TGTGCCAGAAGCGCCGGACTAGCGGGAGTTAAAATAAATGAGCAGTTCTTC. It translates to CARSAGLAGVKINEQFF. The genes are TRBV7-5 and TRBJ2-1; TRBD2, as called in the table, went unchecked against the DNA. TRBV7-5 is described as a pseudogene. This CDR3 region has 17 residues.

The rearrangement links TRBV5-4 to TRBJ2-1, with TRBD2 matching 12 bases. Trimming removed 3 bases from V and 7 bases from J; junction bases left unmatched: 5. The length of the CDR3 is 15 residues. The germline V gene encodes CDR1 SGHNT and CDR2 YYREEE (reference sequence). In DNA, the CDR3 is TGTGCCAGCAGCTCTAGCGGGAGGGCTGTAAATGAGCAGTTCTTC. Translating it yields CASSSSGRAVNEQFF.

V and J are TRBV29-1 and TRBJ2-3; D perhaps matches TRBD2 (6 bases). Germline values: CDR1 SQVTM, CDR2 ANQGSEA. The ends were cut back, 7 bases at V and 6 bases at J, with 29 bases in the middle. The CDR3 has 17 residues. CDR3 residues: CSGWWRTAGKAPDTQYF. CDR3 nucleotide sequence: TGCAGCGGCTGGTGGCGAACAGCGGGCAAGGCCCCGGATACGCAGTATTTT.

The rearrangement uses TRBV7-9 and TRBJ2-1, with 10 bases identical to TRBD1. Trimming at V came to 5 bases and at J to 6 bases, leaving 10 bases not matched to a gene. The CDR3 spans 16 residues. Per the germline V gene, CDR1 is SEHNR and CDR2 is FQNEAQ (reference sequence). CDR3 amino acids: CASSSHGTGVFNEQFF. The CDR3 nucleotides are TGTGCCAGCAGCAGCCACGGGACAGGGGTTTTCAATGAGCAGTTCTTC.

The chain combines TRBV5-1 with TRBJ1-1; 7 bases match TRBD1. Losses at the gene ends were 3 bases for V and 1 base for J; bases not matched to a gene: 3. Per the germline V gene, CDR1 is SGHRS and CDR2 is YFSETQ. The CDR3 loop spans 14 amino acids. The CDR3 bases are TGCGCCAGCAGCTCTTCAGGGGGGAACACTGAAGCTTTCTTT. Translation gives CASSSSGGNTEAFF.

CDR3 protein: CASSDGAGANVLTF. CDR3 coding DNA: TGTGCCAGCAGTGACGGAGCTGGGGCCAACGTCCTGACTTTC. J is TRBJ2-6 and V is TRBV6-4; D unresolved. Germline V gives CDR1 MRHNA, CDR2 SNTAGT. V was shortened by 2 bases and J by 2 bases, with 4 bases between the two germline ends. There are 14 residues in the CDR3.